This T cell receptor (beta chain) stems from a study of CD8 T cells in ankylosing spondylitis. Study results and limitations: Seemingly characteristic of ankylosing spondylitis blood was a TCR beta motif consisting of several highly homologous variants. Clones linked to disease were reported to show significant enrichment in matched ankylosing spondylitis synovial fluid.

The germline V gene has CDR1 SGHVS and CDR2 FQNEAQ. The V end was cut by 1 base, the J end by 2 bases, with 12 bases between. The CDR3 spans 15 residues. Using quantitative 5'-RACE with molecular barcodes, the authors made TCR beta libraries. Each CDR3 protein gets one entry after TCRdb re-called the 5' RACE reads with MiXCR. The repertoire includes some 150,000 distinct CDR3 sequences, roughly an eighth of them detected once, and around 4.3% sits in the top ten. This clonotype was detected ten times or more. Its antigen is unidentified. The sample consisted of blood, either unsorted or a sorted T cell fraction (not recorded which). This clonotype was sampled from a female donor with ankylosing spondylitis or in good health (not recorded which). This chain joins TRBV7-8 and TRBJ2-7; D unresolved. The CDR3 bases are TGTGCCAGCAGCTTAGGGTGGCAGAGTACCTACGAGCAGTACTTC. It codes for CASSLGWQSTYEQYF.